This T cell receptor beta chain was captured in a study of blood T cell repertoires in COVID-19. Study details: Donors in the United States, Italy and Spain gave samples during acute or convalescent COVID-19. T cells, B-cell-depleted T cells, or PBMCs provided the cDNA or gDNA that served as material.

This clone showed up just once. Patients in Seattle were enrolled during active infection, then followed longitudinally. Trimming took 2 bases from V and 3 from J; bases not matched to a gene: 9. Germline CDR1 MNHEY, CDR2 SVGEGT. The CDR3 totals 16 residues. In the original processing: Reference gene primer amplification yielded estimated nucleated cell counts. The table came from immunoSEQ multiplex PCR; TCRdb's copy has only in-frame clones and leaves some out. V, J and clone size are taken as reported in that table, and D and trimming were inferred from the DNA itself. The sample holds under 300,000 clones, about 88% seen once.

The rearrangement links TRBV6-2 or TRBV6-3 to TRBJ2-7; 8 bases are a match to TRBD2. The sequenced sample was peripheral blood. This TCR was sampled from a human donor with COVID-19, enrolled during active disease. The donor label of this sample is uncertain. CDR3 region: CASSYGRLAINYEQYF. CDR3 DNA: TGTGCCAGCAGTTACGGGAGACTAGCGATTAACTACGAGCAGTACTTC.